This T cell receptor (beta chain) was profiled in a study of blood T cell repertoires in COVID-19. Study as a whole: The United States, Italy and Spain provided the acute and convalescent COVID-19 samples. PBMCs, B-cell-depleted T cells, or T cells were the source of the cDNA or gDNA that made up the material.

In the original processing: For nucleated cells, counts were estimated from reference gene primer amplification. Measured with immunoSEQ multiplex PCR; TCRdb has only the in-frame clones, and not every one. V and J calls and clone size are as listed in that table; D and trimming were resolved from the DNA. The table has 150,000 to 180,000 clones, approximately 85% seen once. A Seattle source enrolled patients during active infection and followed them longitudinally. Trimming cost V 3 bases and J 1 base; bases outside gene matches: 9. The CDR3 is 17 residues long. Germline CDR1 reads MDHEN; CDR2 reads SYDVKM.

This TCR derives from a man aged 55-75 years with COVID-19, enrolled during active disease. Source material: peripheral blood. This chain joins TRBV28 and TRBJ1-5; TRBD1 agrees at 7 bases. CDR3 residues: CASSFPHRGMSNQPQHF. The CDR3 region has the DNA TGTGCCAGCAGTTTCCCCCACAGGGGTATGAGCAATCAGCCCCAGCATTTT. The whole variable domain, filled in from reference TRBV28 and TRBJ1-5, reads DVKVTQSSRYLVKRTGEKVFLECVQDMDHENMFWYRQDPGLGLRLIYFSYDVKMKEKGDIPEGYSVSREKKERFSLILESASTNQTSMYLCASSFPHRGMSNQPQHFGDGTRLSIL.